This T cell receptor beta chain was sequenced for a study of response to subunit inactivated influenza vaccine (dated by TCRdb to the late 2010s). For context, the study as a whole: Deep quantitative profiling of the T cell receptor repertoire was used in the study to follow responses to a trivalent subunit inactivated influenza vaccine.

The germline V gene (reference sequence) yields DFQATT for CDR1 and SNEGSKA for CDR2. V loses 0 bases, J loses 8 bases, and the germline ends lie 20 bases apart. Taken from cysteine to phenylalanine, the CDR3 has 16 residues. The DNA shown is the 48-base CDR3, in frame from base 1. The receptor library was made with RT-PCR. Instrument used: Illumina HiSeq 2500. TCRdb itself trimmed the public reads at Q25 with fastp, ran MiXCR and retained productive beta chains. Rows are unified per CDR3 protein, each entry keeping the most common DNA and genes. The sample includes 490,000 or so distinct CDR3 sequences, with 7.6% observed a single time. The ten largest make up approximately 12% of the sample. A word on this clonotype: The antigen this receptor binds is unknown. Per-base qualities were not stored, and no clone one base away is much larger.

The full study reports these points: The authors suggested that each seasonal influenza vaccination may recruit only a limited number of new T cells.

Sequenced here: PBMCs from blood, sampled less than 30 months after vaccination. The sequence links TRBV20-1 to TRBJ2-1, and TRBD2 may be the D gene, going by 5 matching bases. The sequence came from a man in his fifties or sixties who received an inactivated influenza vaccine. Donor details come from another sample of the same person, matched by shared clones. The CDR3 corresponds to CSARDVDGVDYYEQFF. At the DNA level, the sequence is TGCAGTGCTAGAGATGTGGACGGGGTGGATTATTATGAGCAGTTCTTC.